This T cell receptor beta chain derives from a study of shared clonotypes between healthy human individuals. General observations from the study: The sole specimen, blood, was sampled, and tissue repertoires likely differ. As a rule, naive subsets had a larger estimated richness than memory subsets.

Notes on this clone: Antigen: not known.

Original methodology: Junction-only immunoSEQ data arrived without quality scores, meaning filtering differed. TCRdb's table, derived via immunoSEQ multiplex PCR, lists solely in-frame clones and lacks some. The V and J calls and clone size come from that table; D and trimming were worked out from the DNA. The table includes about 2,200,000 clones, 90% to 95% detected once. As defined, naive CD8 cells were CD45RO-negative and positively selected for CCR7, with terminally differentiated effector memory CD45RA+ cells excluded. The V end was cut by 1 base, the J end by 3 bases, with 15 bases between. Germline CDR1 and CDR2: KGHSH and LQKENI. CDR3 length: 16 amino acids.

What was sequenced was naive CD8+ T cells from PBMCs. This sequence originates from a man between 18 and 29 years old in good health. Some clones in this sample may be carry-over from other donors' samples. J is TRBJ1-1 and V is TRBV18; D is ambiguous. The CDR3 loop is CASSPQERVRDTEAFF. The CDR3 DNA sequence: TGTGCCAGCTCACCACAGGAGCGCGTCCGGGACACTGAAGCTTTCTTT.